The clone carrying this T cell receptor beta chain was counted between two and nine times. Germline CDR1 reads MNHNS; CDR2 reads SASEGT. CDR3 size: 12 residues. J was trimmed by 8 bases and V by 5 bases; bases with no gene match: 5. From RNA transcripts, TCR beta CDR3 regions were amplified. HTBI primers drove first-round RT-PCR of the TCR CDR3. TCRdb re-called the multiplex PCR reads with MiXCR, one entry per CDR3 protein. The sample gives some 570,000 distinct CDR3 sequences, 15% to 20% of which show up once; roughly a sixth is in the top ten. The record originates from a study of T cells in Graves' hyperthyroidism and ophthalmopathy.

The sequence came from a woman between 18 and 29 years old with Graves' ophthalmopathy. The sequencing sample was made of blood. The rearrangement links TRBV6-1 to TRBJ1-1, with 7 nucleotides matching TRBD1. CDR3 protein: CASSNLQGEAFF. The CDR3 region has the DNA TGTGCCAGCAGTAATTTACAGGGGGAAGCTTTCTTT.